Given below is one T cell receptor beta chain in context. Germline V CDR1 and CDR2: MDHEN, SYDVKM. The V gene lost 5 bases and the J gene lost 1 base, with 14 bases spanning the gap. The length of the CDR3 is 15 residues. This sample is drawn from a study of blood T cell repertoires in COVID-19. Study details: The study drew acute and convalescent COVID-19 samples from the United States, Italy and Spain.

The data were produced by immunoSEQ multiplex PCR, yet TCRdb's version contains in-frame clones alone and is incomplete. The repertoire holds about 220,000 clones, with about 80% as singletons. Ages ranged from about 18 to 100 years, with residence in about 23 US areas. This chain links TRBV28 with TRBJ1-1; D call uncertain. Sample: PBMCs or T cells enriched from blood (not recorded which). This sequence originates from a woman aged 40 to 50 with acute COVID-19. CDR3 nucleotide sequence: TGTGCCAGCAGTCTGAGGATTAGGAAGAACACTGAAGCTTTCTTT. As protein: CASSLRIRKNTEAFF.